This T cell receptor beta chain was sequenced in a study of technical replicates of blood from a handful of donors. Germline CDR1 SGDLS, CDR2 YYNGEE. This CDR3 is 14 amino acids long. The V end lost 4 bases, the J end lost 1 base, and 8 bases lay between the germline ends. The protocol was immunoSEQ multiplex PCR, while the TCRdb copy is restricted to in-frame clones and leaves out a portion. The table shows tens of thousands of clones, with roughly 94% occurring only once. Sequencing was carried out using T cells isolated from PBMCs. The chain uses TRBV9 and TRBJ2-2; D is ambiguous. The TCR sequence derives from a human donor in good health. CDR3 DNA sequence: TGTGCCAGCAGCCCGTACTGGAACACCGGGGAGCTGTTTTTT. It yields the protein CASSPYWNTGELFF.